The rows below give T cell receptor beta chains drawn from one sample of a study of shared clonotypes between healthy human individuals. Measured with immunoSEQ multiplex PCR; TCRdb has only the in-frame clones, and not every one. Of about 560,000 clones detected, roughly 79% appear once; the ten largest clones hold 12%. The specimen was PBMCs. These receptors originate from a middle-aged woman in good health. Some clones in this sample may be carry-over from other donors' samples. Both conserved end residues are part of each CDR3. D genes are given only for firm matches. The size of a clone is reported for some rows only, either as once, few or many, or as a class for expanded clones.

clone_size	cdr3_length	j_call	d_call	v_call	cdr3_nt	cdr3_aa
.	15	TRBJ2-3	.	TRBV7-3	TGTGCCAGCAGTCCAGGGGGAGGGCCTTCAGATACGCAGTATTTT	CASSPGGGPSDTQYF
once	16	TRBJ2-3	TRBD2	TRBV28	TGTGCCACCCGTGGGGGGGCTAGCGGGAGCACAGATACGCAGTATTTT	CATRGGASGSTDTQYF
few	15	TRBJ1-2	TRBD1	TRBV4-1	TGCGCCAGCAGCCAGACAGGGTCCACTAACTATGGCTACACCTTC	CASSQTGSTNYGYTF
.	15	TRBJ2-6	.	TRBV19	TGTGCCAGTAGTATCGACAGCTCTGGGGCCAACGTCCTGACTTTC	CASSIDSSGANVLTF
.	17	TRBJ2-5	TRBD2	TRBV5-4	TGTGCCAGCAGCTCCCAAGCCCCAGCGGGAGCCCAAGAGACCCAGTACTTC	CASSSQAPAGAQETQYF
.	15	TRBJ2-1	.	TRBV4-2	TGTGCCAGCAGCCAAGAAGCACGGGCGTACAATGAGCAGTTCTTC	CASSQEARAYNEQFF
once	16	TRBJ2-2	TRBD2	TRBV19	TGTGCCAGTAGTGCCCGGACTAGCGTAACCCGGGGGGAGCTGTTTTTT	CASSARTSVTRGELFF
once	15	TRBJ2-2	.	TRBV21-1	TGTGCCAGCAGCAAGGAGGAATTGATCACCGGGGAGCTGTTTTTT	CASSKEELITGELFF
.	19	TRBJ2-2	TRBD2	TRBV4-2	TGTGCCAGCAGCCAAGAGGGGGGACTAGCGGATTACCACACCGGGGAGCTGTTTTTT	CASSQEGGLADYHTGELFF
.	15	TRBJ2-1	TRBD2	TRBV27	TGTGCCAGCAGCCTAGCGGGAGGGTCCTACAATGAGCAGTTCTTC	CASSLAGGSYNEQFF
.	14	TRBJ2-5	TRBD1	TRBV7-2	TGTGCCAGCAGCCCAATGGGACAGCCAGAGACCCAGTACTTC	CASSPMGQPETQYF
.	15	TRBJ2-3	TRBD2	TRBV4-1	TGCGCCAGCAGCCAAGCTAGCGGGAGGGTAGATACGCAGTATTTT	CASSQASGRVDTQYF
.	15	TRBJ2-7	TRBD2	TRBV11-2	TGTGCCAGCAGCTTAGAAGCGGGAGCGTGGGGCGAGCAGTACTTC	CASSLEAGAWGEQYF
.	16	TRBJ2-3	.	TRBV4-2	TGTGCCAGCAGCCAAGATCATGGCGTTACCACAGATACGCAGTATTTT	CASSQDHGVTTDTQYF
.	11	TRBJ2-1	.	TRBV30	TGTGGGGGGGGCAGGTACAATGAGCAGTTCTTC	CGGGRYNEQFF
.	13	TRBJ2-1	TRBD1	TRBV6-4	TGTGCCAGCAGTGGAGACAGGGGGCAGGAGCAGTTCTTC	CASSGDRGQEQFF
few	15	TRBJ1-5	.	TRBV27	TGTGCCAGCAGGACCACGCGGGGGGCGATTCAGCCCCAGCATTTT	CASRTTRGAIQPQHF
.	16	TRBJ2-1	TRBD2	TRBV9	TGTGCCAGCAGCCCCCGCCGGCGCGGGGGGTACAATGAGCAGTTCTTC	CASSPRRRGGYNEQFF
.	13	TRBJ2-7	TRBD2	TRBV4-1	TGCGCCAGCAGCCCGACTAGCGGCTACGAGCAGTACTTC	CASSPTSGYEQYF
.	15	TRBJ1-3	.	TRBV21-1	TGTGCCAGCAGCAAAGTCAAGAGCTCTGGAAACACCATATATTTT	CASSKVKSSGNTIYF
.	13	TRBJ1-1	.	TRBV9	TGTGCCAGCAGCCTACAGCTCCGGGGTGAAACTTTCTTT	CASSLQLRGETFF
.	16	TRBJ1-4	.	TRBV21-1	TGTGCCAGCAGCAAAAGGGAACAGGGGACTAATGAAAAACTGTTTTTT	CASSKREQGTNEKLFF
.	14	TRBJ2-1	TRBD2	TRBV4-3	TGCGCCAGCAGCCGTACTAGCGGGATTAATGAGCAGTTCTTC	CASSRTSGINEQFF
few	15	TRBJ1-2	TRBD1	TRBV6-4	TGTGCCAGCAGTGACTCGAGTCAGGGGGCTTATGGCTACACCTTC	CASSDSSQGAYGYTF
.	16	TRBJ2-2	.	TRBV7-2	TGTGCCAGCACCCCAGGCCGGGCCCGAGTCACCGGGGAGCTGTTTTTT	CASTPGRARVTGELFF
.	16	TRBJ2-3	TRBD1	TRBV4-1	TGCGCCAGCAGCCAAGATGACAGGACAGGGTCAGATACGCAGTATTTT	CASSQDDRTGSDTQYF
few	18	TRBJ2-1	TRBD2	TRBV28	TGTGCCAGCAGTGGGGGACTAGCGGGAGGGCCGTCCTACAATGAGCAGTTCTTC	CASSGGLAGGPSYNEQFF